This is a list of T cell receptor beta chains from one sample in a study of blood T cells in healthy people across ages. In TCRdb, the 5' RACE reads were re-called with MiXCR into one record per CDR3 protein. The top ten clones hold approximately 3.3% of a sample with 500,000 to 650,000 distinct CDR3 sequences, around 27% of them seen once. These data are also associated with another study on T cells of mothers and their children.

The sample comprised blood. The receptor source for this set is a boy between 2 and 10 years old in good health. Both conserved end residues are trimmed from each CDR3. A D gene is named only where the DNA matches it firmly. Clone size is given for some rows only: seen once, a few or many times, or a class if the clone is expanded.

d_call,clone_size,v_call,j_call,cdr3_aa
TRBD2,few,TRBV12-3/TRBV12-4,TRBJ2-3,ASSPERGYTQY
-,few,TRBV10-3,TRBJ2-7,AIQLEISYEQY
-,few,TRBV2,TRBJ1-5,ANQEINQPQH
TRBD1,few,TRBV5-1,TRBJ1-1,ASSLARTGSEAF
TRBD1,-,TRBV20-1,TRBJ1-5,SARERELRTGDNQPQH
-,-,TRBV3-1,TRBJ2-1,ASSRGGTTYNEQF
TRBD1,-,TRBV5-5,TRBJ1-2,ASSPTDRAYNYGYT
TRBD1,-,TRBV4-1,TRBJ2-4,ASSQGDREAKNIQY
TRBD1,-,TRBV19,-,ASSIDLGTAYEQY
-,-,TRBV9,TRBJ1-1,ASSPWEGIYTEAF
TRBD2,many,TRBV2,TRBJ2-1,ASSGELAGAFNEQF
TRBD1,few,TRBV5-1,TRBJ2-7,ASSWNQGQPYEQY